The clone carrying this TCR beta chain was seen many times. Its antigen remains unidentified. The data stem from a study of blood T cells in healthy people across ages. Notes on the study in general: Any conclusive comparison of naive versus antigen-experienced cells was prevented by using unsorted PBMCs.

Trimming removed 5 bases from V and 0 bases from J, with 8 bases in between. This CDR3 is 14 amino acids long. The germline V gene has CDR1 SEHNR and CDR2 FQNEAQ (reference sequence). PCR was performed a second time for roughly 7 to 12 cycles using a sample-barcoded 5' primer and a J-beta primer mix. In TCRdb, the 5' RACE reads were re-called with MiXCR into one record per CDR3 protein. The profile covers over a million distinct CDR3 sequences, with 35% to 45% appearing a single time and 7.9% taken by the ten largest. V and J are TRBV7-9 and TRBJ2-1; D possibly corresponds to TRBD1 (5 bases). This TCR derives from a woman aged 18-35 years in good health. The specimen sequenced was blood. CDR3 residues: CASSHRSSYNEQFF. The CDR3 DNA sequence: TGTGCCAGCAGCCACAGGAGCTCCTACAATGAGCAGTTCTTC.